These 15 T cell receptor beta chains came from one sample sequenced in a study of Ad26.COV2.S vaccination and SARS-CoV-2 variants. Treatment in this sample: roughly 19 received Ad26.COV2.S at low or high dose, single or two shots; about 5 received placebo; per-sample allocation not given. Repertoires come from day 63 after the first vaccine or placebo injection. Profiling relied on immunoSEQ multiplex PCR, and the TCRdb table lists in-frame clones only, not all of them. The sample lists fewer than 900,000 clones, 89% seen once, with about 1.5% in the top ten. This material consisted of peripheral blood, taken in a trial of Ad26.COV2.S vaccine versus placebo. Receptor source: a person between 18 and 60 years old who received the Ad26.COV2.S COVID-19 vaccine or a placebo.

This chain connects TRBV27 to TRBJ1-2; D ambiguous. The V gene's germline CDR1 is MNHEY and CDR2 SMNVEV (reference sequence). The CDR3 runs 14 residues. Trimming left V 5 bases short and J 7 bases short, with 17 bases between. CDR3 region: CASSLAEGGFGYTF. The CDR3 bases are TGTGCCAGCAGTCTTGCAGAGGGAGGGTTTGGCTACACCTTC.

This chain uses TRBV2 with TRBJ1-5; perhaps TRBD1 as D (6 bases). CDR3 length: 16 residues. Germline values: CDR1 SNHLY, CDR2 FYNNEI. Trimming cost V 2 bases and J 2 bases, with 13 bases left between them. This CDR3 is CASSESGAGRNQPQHF. The CDR3 DNA follows: TGTGCCAGCAGTGAATCGGGGGCGGGTCGCAATCAGCCCCAGCATTTT. The variable domain in full, with the rest retrieved from reference TRBV2 and TRBJ1-5, is EPEVTQTPSHQVTQMGQEVILRCVPISNHLYFYWYRQILGQKVEFLVSFYNNEISEKSEIFDDQFSVERPDGSNFTLKIRSTKLEDSAMYFCASSESGAGRNQPQHFGDGTRLSIL.

The rearrangement links TRBV10-3 to TRBJ1-1; tentative D call: TRBD1 (6 bases). This CDR3 contains 15 residues. The V end lost 3 bases, the J end lost 1 base, and 12 bases lay between the germline ends. The germline gives CDR1 ENHRY, CDR2 SYGVKD. In DNA form, the CDR3 reads TGTGCCATCAGTGAAACACAGGGCCGGAACACTGAAGCTTTCTTT. Amino acid sequence: CAISETQGRNTEAFF.

The CDR3 is CASSLEETQYF. CDR3 in DNA: TGTGCCAGCTCACTCGAAGAGACCCAGTACTTC. V is TRBV18 and J is TRBJ2-5, with D uncertain. Germline-derived CDR1 and CDR2 are KGHSH and LQKENI. The CDR3 consists of 11 residues. The V end was cut by 4 bases, the J end by 3 bases, with 3 bases between.

A word on this clone: This CDR3 is also generated by other DNA sequences in the sample. CDR3 residues: CASSVATGGQGSYNEQFF. The CDR3 DNA reads TGTGCCAGCAGCGTAGCTACGGGGGGTCAGGGCTCCTACAATGAGCAGTTCTTC. The chain carries TRBV9 and TRBJ2-1; TRBD2 agrees at 7 bases. Unmatched junction bases numbered 9, after V lost 0 bases and J lost 0 bases. Germline V gene sequence: CDR1 SGDLS, CDR2 YYNGEE. This CDR3 comprises 18 residues. The full variable domain, rest sourced from reference TRBV9 and TRBJ2-1, is DSGVTQTPKHLITATGQRVTLRCSPRSGDLSVYWYQQSLDQGLQFLIQYYNGEERAKGNILERFSAQQFPDLHSELNLSSLELGDSALYFCASSVATGGQGSYNEQFFGPGTRLTVL.

V is TRBV5-1 and J is TRBJ2-6, with 7 nucleotides matching TRBD1. Germline values: CDR1 SGHRS, CDR2 YFSETQ. This CDR3 contains 16 residues. V lost 4 bases to trimming and J lost 4 bases; unmatched junction nucleotides: 8. CDR3 protein: CASSVSTGSGANVLTF. The CDR3 nucleotides read TGCGCCAGCAGCGTTTCGACAGGGAGCGGGGCCAACGTCCTGACTTTC.

V and J are TRBV18 and TRBJ2-3; D ambiguous. Germline values: CDR1 KGHSH, CDR2 LQKENI. The CDR3 covers 13 residues. V lost 5 bases to trimming and J lost 6 bases, with 12 bases between them. The CDR3 protein is CASSTAASDTQYF. In DNA, the CDR3 is TGTGCCAGCTCAACGGCAGCATCCGATACGCAGTATTTT.

The V and J genes are TRBV19 and TRBJ1-2; D unresolved. V was pared by 6 bases and J by 3 bases, with 11 bases between. The CDR3 is 13 amino acids. Germline-derived CDR1 and CDR2 are LNHDA and SQIVND (reference sequence). In nucleotides, the CDR3 is TGTGCCAGTAGCTCGTTTGAGGACTATGGCTACACCTTC. Its translation is CASSSFEDYGYTF.

The gene calls are TRBV27 and TRBJ1-2; D unclear. Trimming cost V 5 bases and J 2 bases, with 9 bases left between them. The length of the CDR3 is 13 residues. Germline V gene lookup returns CDR1 MNHEY and CDR2 SMNVEV (reference sequence). The CDR3 spells CASSPRTNYGYTF. The CDR3 DNA reads as TGTGCCAGCAGTCCCCGGACCAACTATGGCTACACCTTC.

A note on this clone: Different DNA sequences within this sample yield the same CDR3. The J gene is TRBJ2-7, the V gene TRBV6-5; D may be TRBD2 (5 bases). This CDR3 comprises 13 residues. V lost 2 bases and J 2 bases, leaving 7 bases between the germline ends. Per the germline V gene, CDR1 is MNHEY and CDR2 is SVGAGI. The CDR3 spells CASSYGSPYEQYF. Here the CDR3 DNA reads TGTGCCAGCAGTTACGGGAGCCCCTACGAGCAGTACTTC.

The rearrangement links TRBV6-5 to TRBJ1-2; 9 bases are shared with TRBD1. The CDR3 is 14 residues long. The germline CDR1 and CDR2 sequences are MNHEY and SVGAGI. Germline trimming cut 7 bases from V and 4 bases from J; bases unmatched to any gene: 7. CDR3 sequence: CASTRDRDAYGYTF. CDR3 sequence (DNA): TGTGCCAGCACCAGGGACAGGGACGCCTATGGCTACACCTTC.

The chain links TRBV7-2 to TRBJ2-5; 7 bases agree with TRBD2. The CDR3 covers 17 residues. Germline assignment: CDR1 SGHTA and CDR2 FQGNSA. J lost 4 bases, V lost 0 bases, and 11 bases had no gene match. In nucleotides, the CDR3 is TGTGCCAGCAGCTTAGCGGGACTACCTGGGGGGATAGAGACCCAGTACTTC. It encodes CASSLAGLPGGIETQYF.

The chain uses TRBV7-9 and TRBJ2-5, with D uncertain. CDR3 size: 11 residues. Trimming cost V 2 bases and J 5 bases, with 3 bases left between them. The V gene's germline CDR1 is SEHNR and CDR2 FQNEAQ (reference sequence). CDR3 nucleotides: TGTGCCAGCAGCTTATGGGAGACCCAGTACTTC. It is translated as CASSLWETQYF.

This clone appeared a few times. The chain links TRBV11-2 to TRBJ2-5; 10 nucleotides line up with TRBD2. The J segment lost 6 bases and the V segment lost 5 bases, leaving 9 bases of the junction unmatched. This CDR3 has 15 residues. CDR1 and CDR2 from the germline V gene are SGHAT and FQNNGV. The CDR3 loop reads CASSTGASGRKTQYF. DNA for the CDR3: TGTGCCAGCAGCACAGGGGCTAGCGGGAGAAAGACCCAGTACTTC.

This clone has a handful of counts. J is TRBJ2-7 and V is TRBV19; the D gene is possibly TRBD2 (5 bases). This CDR3 has 13 residues. Germline CDR1 and CDR2: LNHDA and SQIVND (reference sequence). The V end lost 7 bases, the J end lost 2 bases, and 12 bases lay between the germline ends. As DNA, the CDR3 is TGTGCCAGTAAACGGGGTACAACCTACGAGCAGTACTTC. It is translated as CASKRGTTYEQYF.